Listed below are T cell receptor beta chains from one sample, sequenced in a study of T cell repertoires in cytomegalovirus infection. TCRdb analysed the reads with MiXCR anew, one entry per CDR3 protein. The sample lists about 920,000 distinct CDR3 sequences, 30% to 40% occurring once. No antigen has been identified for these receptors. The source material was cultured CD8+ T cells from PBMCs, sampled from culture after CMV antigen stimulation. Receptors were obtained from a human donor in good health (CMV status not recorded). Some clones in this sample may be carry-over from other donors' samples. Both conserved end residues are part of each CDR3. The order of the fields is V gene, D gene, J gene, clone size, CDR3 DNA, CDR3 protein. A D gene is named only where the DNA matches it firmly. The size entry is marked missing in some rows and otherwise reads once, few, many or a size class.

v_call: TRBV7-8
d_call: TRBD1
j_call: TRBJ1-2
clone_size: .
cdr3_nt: TGTGCCAACAGCTCAGGACAGGGGATCTATGGCTACACCTTC
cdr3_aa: CANSSGQGIYGYTF

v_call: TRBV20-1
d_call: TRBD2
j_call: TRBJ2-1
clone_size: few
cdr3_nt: TGCAGTGCGGAACTAGCGGATTACAATGAGCAGTTCTTC
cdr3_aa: CSAELADYNEQFF

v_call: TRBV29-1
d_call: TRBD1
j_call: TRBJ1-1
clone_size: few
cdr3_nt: TGCAGCGTTGAAGTCGGACAGGGGAACACTGAAGCTTTCTTT
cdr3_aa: CSVEVGQGNTEAFF

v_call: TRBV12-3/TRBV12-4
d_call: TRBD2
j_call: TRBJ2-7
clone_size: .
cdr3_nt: TGTGCCAGCAGTACGACTAGCGGCTCCTACGAGCAGTACTTC
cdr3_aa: CASSTTSGSYEQYF

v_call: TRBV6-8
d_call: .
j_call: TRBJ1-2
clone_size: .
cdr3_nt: TGTGCCACCCATTTTGGCTATGGCTACACCTTC
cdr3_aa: CATHFGYGYTF

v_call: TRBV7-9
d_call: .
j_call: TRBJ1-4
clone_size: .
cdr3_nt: TGTGCCAGCAGCTCACCGTTGGGGGCTAATGAAAAACTGTTTTTT
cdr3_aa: CASSSPLGANEKLFF

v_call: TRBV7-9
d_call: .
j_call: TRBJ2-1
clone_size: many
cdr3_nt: TGTGCCAGCAGCTTAAGCTGGGATGAGCAGTTCTTC
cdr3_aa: CASSLSWDEQFF

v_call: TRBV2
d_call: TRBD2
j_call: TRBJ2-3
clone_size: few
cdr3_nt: TGTGCCAGCAGTGAAGCTTTAGCGGGGGTACTGGCAGATACGCAGTATTTT
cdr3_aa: CASSEALAGVLADTQYF

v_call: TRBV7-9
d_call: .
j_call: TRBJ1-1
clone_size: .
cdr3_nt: TGTGCCAGCAGCTTACCTGGGGGTGAAGCTTTCTTT
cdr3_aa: CASSLPGGEAFF

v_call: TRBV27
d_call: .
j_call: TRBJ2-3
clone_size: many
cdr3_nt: TGTGCCAGCAGCTTCTTCCCTACAGATACGCAGTATTTT
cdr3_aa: CASSFFPTDTQYF

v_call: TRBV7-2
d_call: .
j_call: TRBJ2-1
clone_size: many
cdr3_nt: TGTGCCAGCAGCTTACAGGGCCTGTTGAACTCCTACAATGAGCAGTTCTTC
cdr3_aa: CASSLQGLLNSYNEQFF

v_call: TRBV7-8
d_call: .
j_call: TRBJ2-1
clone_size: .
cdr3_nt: TGTGCCAGCAGCCCGACCCGGTACAATGAGCAGTTCTTC
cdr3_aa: CASSPTRYNEQFF

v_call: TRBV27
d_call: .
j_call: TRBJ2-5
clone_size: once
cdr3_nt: TGTGCCACCCAGGGCAGGGAGACCCAGTACTTC
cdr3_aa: CATQGRETQYF

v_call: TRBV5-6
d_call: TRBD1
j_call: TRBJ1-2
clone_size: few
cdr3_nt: TGTGCCAGCAGCTTGAACCCGGGACAGGGGCCAAACTATGGCTACACCTTC
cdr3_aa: CASSLNPGQGPNYGYTF

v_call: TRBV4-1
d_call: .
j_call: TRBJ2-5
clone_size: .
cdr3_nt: TGCGCCAGCAGCCAGACTACTATAGAGACCCAGTACTTC
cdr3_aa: CASSQTTIETQYF

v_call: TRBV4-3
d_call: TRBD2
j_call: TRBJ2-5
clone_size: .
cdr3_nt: TGCGCCAGCAGCCAAGATGGGGGGGGTTTGGGGACCCAGTACTTC
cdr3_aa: CASSQDGGGLGTQYF

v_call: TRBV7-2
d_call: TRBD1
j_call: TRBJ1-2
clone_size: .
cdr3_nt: TGTGCCAGCAGCCCAATATGGACAGGGGTTGATGGCTACACCTTC
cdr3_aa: CASSPIWTGVDGYTF

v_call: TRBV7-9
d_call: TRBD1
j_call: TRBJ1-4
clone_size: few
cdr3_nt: TGTGCCAGCAGCTCCAGGGGGCGCATGGATGAAAAACTGTTTTTT
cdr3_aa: CASSSRGRMDEKLFF

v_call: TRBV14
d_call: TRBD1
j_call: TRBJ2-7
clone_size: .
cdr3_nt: TGTGCCAGCAGCCAACCAGGGACAGCCCAGCAGTACTTC
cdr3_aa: CASSQPGTAQQYF

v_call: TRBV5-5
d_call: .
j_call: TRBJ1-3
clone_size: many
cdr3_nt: TGTGCCAGCAGCCGATTGGGGGTATCCTCTGGAAACACCATATATTTT
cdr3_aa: CASSRLGVSSGNTIYF

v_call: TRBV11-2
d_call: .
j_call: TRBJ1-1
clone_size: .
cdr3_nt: TGTGCCAGCAGCTTAGGACCCAGGGGTCGGCAACGTGAGGACACTGAAGCTTTCTTT
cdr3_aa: CASSLGPRGRQREDTEAFF

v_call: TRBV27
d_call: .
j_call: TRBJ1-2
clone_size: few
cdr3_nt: TGTGCCAGCAGCCCATCCCGGGACGGCCATGGCTACACCTTC
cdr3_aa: CASSPSRDGHGYTF

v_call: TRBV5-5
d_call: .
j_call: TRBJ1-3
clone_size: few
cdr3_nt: TGTGCCAGCAGCTTGGATAGTTTGGGGGTTAGCTCTGGAAACACCATATATTTT
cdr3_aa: CASSLDSLGVSSGNTIYF

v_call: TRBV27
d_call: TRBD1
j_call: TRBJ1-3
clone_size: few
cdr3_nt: TGTGCCAGCAGTTTCCCCGGACAGGGGGACACCATATATTTT
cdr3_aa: CASSFPGQGDTIYF

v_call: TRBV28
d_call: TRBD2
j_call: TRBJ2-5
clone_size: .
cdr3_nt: TGTGCCAGCAGTTTATATTACGGGGGGGCCCAAGAGACCCAGTACTTC
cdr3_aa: CASSLYYGGAQETQYF

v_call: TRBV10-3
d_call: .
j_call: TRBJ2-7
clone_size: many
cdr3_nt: TGTGCCATCAGTGAGGTGGGGAACTACGAGCAGTACTTC
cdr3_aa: CAISEVGNYEQYF

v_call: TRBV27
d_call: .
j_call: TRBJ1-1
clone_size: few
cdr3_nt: TGTGCCAGCAGTTTATCGCGGTTGGGGGGCACTGAAGCTTTCTTT
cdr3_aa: CASSLSRLGGTEAFF

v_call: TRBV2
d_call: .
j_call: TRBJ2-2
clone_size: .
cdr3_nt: TGTGCCAGGAGGGAGCAAAGAAACACCGGGGAGCTGTTTTTT
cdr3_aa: CARREQRNTGELFF

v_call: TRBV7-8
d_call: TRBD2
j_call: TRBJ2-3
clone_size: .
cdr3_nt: TGTGCCAGCAGCTTAGTGGTGGCTAGCGGCCGTCTTGGGGATACGCAGTATTTT
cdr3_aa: CASSLVVASGRLGDTQYF

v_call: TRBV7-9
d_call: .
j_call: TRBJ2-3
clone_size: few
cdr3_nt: TGTGCCAGCAGCTTAGTGCAGAGACAAGACACAGATACGCAGTATTTT
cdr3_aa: CASSLVQRQDTDTQYF

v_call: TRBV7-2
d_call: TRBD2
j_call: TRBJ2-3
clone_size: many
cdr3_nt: TGTGCCAGCAGCTTAAGGATACTAGCGGGGTTCACAGATACGCAGTATTTT
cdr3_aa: CASSLRILAGFTDTQYF

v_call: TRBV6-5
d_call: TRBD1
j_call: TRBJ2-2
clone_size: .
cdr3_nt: TGTGCCAGCAGGCAGGGGGCGAGAACCGGGGAGCTGTTTTTT
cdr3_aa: CASRQGARTGELFF

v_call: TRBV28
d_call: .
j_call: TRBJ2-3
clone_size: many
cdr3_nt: TGTGCCAGCAGTTTCCAGAGGAGGGCAGATACGCAGTATTTT
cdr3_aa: CASSFQRRADTQYF

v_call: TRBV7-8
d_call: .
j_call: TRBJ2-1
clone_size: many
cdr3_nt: TGTGCCAGCAGCTTAGCCACGATAGACAATGAGCAGTTCTTC
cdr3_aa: CASSLATIDNEQFF

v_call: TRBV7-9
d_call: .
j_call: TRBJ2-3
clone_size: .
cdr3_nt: TGTGCCAGCAGCTTGTACAAAGTCACAGATACGCAGTATTTT
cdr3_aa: CASSLYKVTDTQYF

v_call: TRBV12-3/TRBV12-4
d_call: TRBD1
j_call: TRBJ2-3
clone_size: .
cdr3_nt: TGTGCCAGCACCCAATCCGGGACAGGGACTGATACGCAGTATTTT
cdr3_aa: CASTQSGTGTDTQYF

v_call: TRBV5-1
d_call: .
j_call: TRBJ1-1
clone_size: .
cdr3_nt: TGCGCCAGCAGCTTGAATCATTTTATGAACACTGAAGCTTTCTTT
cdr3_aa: CASSLNHFMNTEAFF

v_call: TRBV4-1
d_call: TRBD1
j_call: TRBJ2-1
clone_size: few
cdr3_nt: TGCGCCACCTCCGGGACAGTTTACAATGAGCAGTTCTTC
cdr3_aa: CATSGTVYNEQFF

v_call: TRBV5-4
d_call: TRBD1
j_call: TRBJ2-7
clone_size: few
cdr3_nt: TGTGCCAGCAGCCCGGGGACAGGGCACACCTACGAGCAGTACTTC
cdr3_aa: CASSPGTGHTYEQYF

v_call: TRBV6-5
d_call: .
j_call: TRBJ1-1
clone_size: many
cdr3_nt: TGTGCCAGCAGTTACTCAAGGGAGAACACTGAAGCTTTCTTT
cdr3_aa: CASSYSRENTEAFF

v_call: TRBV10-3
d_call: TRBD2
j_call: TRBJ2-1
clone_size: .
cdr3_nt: TGTGCCATCAGTGGTAGTAGCGGGGGGGACAATGAGCAGTTCTTC
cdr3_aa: CAISGSSGGDNEQFF

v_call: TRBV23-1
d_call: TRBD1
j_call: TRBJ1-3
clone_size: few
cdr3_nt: TGCGCCAGCAGTCAACCGAAACGGACAGGGGGCTCTGGAAACACCATATATTTT
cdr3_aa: CASSQPKRTGGSGNTIYF

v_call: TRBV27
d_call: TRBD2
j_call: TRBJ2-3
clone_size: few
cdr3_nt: TGTGCCAGCAGTAAAGGACTAGCGGGGGCGGGGGATACGCAGTATTTT
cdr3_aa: CASSKGLAGAGDTQYF

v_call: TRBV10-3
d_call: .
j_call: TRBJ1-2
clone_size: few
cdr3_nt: TGTGCCATCACCGAGGGGGGCCGTACTAACTATGGCTACACCTTC
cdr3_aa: CAITEGGRTNYGYTF

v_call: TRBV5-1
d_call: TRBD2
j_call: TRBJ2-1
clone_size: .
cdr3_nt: TGCGCCAGCAGCATCACTAGCGGCCGGGGGAATGAGCAGTTCTTC
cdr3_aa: CASSITSGRGNEQFF

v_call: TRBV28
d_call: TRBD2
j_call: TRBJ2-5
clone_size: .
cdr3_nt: TGTGCCAGCATCCAGGGACTAGCGGGGGGAAAGATCCAAGAGACCCAGTACTTC
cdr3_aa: CASIQGLAGGKIQETQYF